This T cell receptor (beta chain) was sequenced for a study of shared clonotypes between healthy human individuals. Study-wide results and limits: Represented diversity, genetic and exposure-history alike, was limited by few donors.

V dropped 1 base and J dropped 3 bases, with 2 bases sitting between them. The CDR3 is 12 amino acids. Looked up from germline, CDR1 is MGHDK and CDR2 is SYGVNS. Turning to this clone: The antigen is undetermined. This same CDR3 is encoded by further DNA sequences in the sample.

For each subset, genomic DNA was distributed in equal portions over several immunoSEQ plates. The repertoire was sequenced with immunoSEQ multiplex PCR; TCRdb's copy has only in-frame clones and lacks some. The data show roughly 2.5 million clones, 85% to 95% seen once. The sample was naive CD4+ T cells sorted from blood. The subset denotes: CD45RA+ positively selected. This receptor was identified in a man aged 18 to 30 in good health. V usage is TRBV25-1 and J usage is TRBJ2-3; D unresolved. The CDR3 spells CASSESTDTQYF. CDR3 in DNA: TGTGCCAGCAGTGAATCAACAGATACGCAGTATTTT.